This is a list of T cell receptor beta chains from one sample in a study of T cell responses to AZD1222 COVID-19 vaccine. Profiling relied on immunoSEQ multiplex PCR, and the TCRdb table lists in-frame clones only, not all of them. This repertoire shows hundreds of thousands of clones, 90% to 95% found once; its top ten account for 0.9% to 1.1%. The source material was peripheral blood, sampled on day 0 of MenACWY control vaccination. Receptors were obtained from an adult in good health. Both conserved end residues are part of each CDR3. Fields, in order: J gene, V gene, clone size, CDR3 length, D gene, CDR3 DNA, CDR3 protein. The D gene is left open where the match is weak. Not all rows give a size; the values are once, few, many and, for expanded clones, a class.

TRBJ1-2 TRBV5-1 NA 15 NA TGCGCCAGCAGCTTGGACGGCAGTTTTAACTATGGCTACACCTTC CASSLDGSFNYGYTF
TRBJ1-2 TRBV7-2 NA 13 TRBD1 TGTGCCAGCAGCCCAGACAGGGCCTATGGCTACACCTTC CASSPDRAYGYTF
TRBJ1-5 TRBV28 NA 12 NA TGTGCCACCGTCGTACCTGATGAGCCCCAGCATTTT CATVVPDEPQHF
TRBJ1-5 TRBV2 NA 16 NA TGTGCCAGCCACTCAAGCAGGGTTGGCAGGTTGCAGCCCCAGCATTTT CASHSSRVGRLQPQHF
TRBJ2-7 TRBV29-1 NA 13 NA TGCAGCGTTGGGGCGGGGTCGGCCTACGAGCAGTACTTC CSVGAGSAYEQYF
TRBJ1-1 TRBV5-6 NA 14 NA TGTGCCAGCAGCTTGGCCAGGAGGAACACTGAAGCTTTCTTT CASSLARRNTEAFF
TRBJ1-5 TRBV6-5 NA 15 NA TGTGCCAGCAGTTATTCAAGGAATGGCAATCAGCCCCAGCATTTT CASSYSRNGNQPQHF
TRBJ2-4 TRBV6-5 NA 13 TRBD1 TGTGCCAGCAGTTCGACAGGGACGGACATTCAGTACTTC CASSSTGTDIQYF
TRBJ1-1 TRBV29-1 once 11 NA TGCAGCGTTGGGGGGACGGCTGAAGCTTTCTTT CSVGGTAEAFF
TRBJ2-7 TRBV11-3 once 15 TRBD1 TGTGCCAGCAGCTCCCGGACAGGGGGCAGCTACGAGCAGTACTTC CASSSRTGGSYEQYF
TRBJ1-5 TRBV28 few 16 TRBD1 TGTGCCAGCAGAGGACAGGAGATCTATAGCAATCAGCCCCAGCATTTT CASRGQEIYSNQPQHF
TRBJ1-1 TRBV12-5 NA 13 NA TGTGCTAGTGGGTCGACTCACAGGAGTGAAGCTTTCTTT CASGSTHRSEAFF
TRBJ1-1 TRBV7-8 NA 14 NA TGTGCCAGCAGCTTAGAGCACATGAACACTGAAGCTTTCTTT CASSLEHMNTEAFF
TRBJ1-4 TRBV19 NA 14 NA TGTGCCAGTAGTATCTGGGTTTCACACGAAAAACTGTTTTTT CASSIWVSHEKLFF
TRBJ2-2 TRBV5-4 NA 15 TRBD2 TGTGCCAGCAGCTTGAGCGGGGGAAACACCGGGGAGCTGTTTTTT CASSLSGGNTGELFF
TRBJ2-3 TRBV2 NA 13 NA TGTGCCAGCAGTGGGGACGCCACAGATACGCAGTATTTT CASSGDATDTQYF
TRBJ2-5 TRBV4-1 NA 16 TRBD2 TGCGCCAGCAGCCAGTTCCCCAGCGGGGGGCTTACGTCCCAGTACTTC CASSQFPSGGLTSQYF
TRBJ1-1 TRBV18 once 14 NA TGTGCCAGCTCACGGTACGATAAGAACACTGAAGCTTTCTTT CASSRYDKNTEAFF